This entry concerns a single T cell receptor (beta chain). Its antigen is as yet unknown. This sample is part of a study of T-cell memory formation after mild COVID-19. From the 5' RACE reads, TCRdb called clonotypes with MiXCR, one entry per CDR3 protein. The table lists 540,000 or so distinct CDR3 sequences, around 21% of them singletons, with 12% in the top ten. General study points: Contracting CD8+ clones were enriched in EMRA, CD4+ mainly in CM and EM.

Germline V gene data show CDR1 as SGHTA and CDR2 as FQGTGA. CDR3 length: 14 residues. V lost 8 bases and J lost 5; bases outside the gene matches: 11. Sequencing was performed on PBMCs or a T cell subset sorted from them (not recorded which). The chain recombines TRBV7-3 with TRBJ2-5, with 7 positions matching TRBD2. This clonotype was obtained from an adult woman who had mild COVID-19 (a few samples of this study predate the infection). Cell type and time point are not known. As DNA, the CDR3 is TGTGCCAGCGAGAAGAGGCGGGAGTCGGAGACCCAGTACTTC. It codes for CASEKRRESETQYF. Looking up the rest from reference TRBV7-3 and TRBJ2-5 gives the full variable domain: GAGVSQTPSNKVTEKGKYVELRCDPISGHTALYWYRQSLGQGPEFLIYFQGTGAADDSGLPNDRFFAVRPEGSVSTLKIQRTERGDSAVYLCASEKRRESETQYFGPGTRLLVL.